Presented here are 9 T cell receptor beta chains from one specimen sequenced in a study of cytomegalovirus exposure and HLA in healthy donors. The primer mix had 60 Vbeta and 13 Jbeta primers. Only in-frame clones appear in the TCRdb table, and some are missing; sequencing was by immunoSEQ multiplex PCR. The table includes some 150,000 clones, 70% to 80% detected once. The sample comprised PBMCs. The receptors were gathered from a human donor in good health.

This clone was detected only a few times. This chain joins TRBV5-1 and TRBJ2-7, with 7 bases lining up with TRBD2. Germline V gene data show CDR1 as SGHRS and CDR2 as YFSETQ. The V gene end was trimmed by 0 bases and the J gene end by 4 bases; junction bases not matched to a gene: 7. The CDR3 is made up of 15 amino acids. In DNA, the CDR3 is TGCGCCAGCAGCTTGGAACCAGCGGGAAAATACGAGCAGTACTTC. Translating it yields CASSLEPAGKYEQYF. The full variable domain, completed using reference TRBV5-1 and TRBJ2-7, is KAGVTQTPRYLIKTRGQQVTLSCSPISGHRSVSWYQQTPGQGLQFLFEYFSETQRNKGNFPGRFSGRQFSNSRSEMNVSTLELGDSALYLCASSLEPAGKYEQYFGPGTRLTVT.

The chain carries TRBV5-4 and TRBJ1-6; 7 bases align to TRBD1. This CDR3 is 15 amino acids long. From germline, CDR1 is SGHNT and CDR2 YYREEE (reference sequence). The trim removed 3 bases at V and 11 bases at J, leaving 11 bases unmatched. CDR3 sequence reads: CASSSIQGSGTPLHF. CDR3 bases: TGTGCCAGCAGCTCGATACAGGGGTCAGGGACACCCCTCCACTTT. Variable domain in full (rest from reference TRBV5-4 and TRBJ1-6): ETGVTQSPTHLIKTRGQQVTLRCSSQSGHNTVSWYQQALGQGPQFIFQYYREEENGRGNFPPRFSGLQFPNYSSELNVNALELDDSALYLCASSSIQGSGTPLHFGNGTRLTVT.

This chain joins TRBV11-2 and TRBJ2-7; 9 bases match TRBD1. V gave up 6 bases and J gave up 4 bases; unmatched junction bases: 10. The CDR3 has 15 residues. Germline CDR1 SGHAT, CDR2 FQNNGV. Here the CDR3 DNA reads TGTGCCAGCAGAGTACCGGGACAGGGTATGTACGAGCAGTACTTC. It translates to CASRVPGQGMYEQYF.

The CDR3 sequence is CATSRERTGGYEQYF. In DNA form, the CDR3 reads TGTGCCACCAGCAGAGAGAGGACAGGGGGATACGAGCAGTACTTC. The chain carries TRBV15 and TRBJ2-7; 10 bases line up with TRBD1. The CDR3 has 15 amino acids. The germline CDR1 and CDR2 sequences are LNHNV and YYDKDF (reference sequence). J gave up 4 bases and V 0 bases, and 3 bases lay outside the gene matches.

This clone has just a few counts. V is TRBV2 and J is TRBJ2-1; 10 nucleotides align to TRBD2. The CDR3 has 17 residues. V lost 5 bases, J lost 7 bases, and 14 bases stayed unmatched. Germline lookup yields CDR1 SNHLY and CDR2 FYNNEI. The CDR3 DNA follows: TGTGCCAGCAGTCCTTCCAGCGGGAGGGCGTCTTTGAATGAGCAGTTCTTC. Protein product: CASSPSSGRASLNEQFF.

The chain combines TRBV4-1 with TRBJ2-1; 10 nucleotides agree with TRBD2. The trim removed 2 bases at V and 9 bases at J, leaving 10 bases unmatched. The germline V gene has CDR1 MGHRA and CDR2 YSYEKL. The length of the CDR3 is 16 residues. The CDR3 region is CASSQIYSGRQIEQFF. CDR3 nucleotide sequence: TGCGCCAGCAGCCAAATCTATAGCGGGAGGCAAATTGAGCAGTTCTTC.

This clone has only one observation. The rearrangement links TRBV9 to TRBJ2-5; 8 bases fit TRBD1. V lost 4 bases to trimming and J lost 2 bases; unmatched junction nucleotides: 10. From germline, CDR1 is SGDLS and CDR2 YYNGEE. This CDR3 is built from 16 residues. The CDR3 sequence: CASSPPGTGEQETQYF. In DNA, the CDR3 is TGTGCCAGCAGCCCACCCGGGACAGGTGAACAAGAGACCCAGTACTTC.

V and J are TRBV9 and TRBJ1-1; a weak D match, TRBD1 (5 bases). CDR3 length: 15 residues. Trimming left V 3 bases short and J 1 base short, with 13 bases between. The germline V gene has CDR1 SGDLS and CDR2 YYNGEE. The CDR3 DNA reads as TGTGCCAGCAGCGGATCAGGGTTCCGGAACACTGAAGCTTTCTTT. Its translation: CASSGSGFRNTEAFF.

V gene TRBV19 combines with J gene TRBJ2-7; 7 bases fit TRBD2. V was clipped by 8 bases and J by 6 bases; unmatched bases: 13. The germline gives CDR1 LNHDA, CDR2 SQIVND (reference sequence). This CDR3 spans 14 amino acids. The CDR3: CASSYGGEGPEQYF. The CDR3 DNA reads TGTGCCAGTTCTTACGGAGGGGAGGGACCCGAGCAGTACTTC.